Listed below are T cell receptor beta chains from one sample, sequenced in a study of TIL therapy for anti-PD-1-resistant metastatic lung cancer. Clones were sequenced by immunoSEQ multiplex PCR, and TCRdb holds only the in-frame ones, with some missing. The table shows tens of thousands of clones, with 65% to 80% occurring only once. The sequencing used tumor tissue, collected at baseline. Receptors originate from a person between 30 and 79 years old with non-small cell lung cancer. Each CDR3 is given with its conserved first and last residue. A D gene is named only where the DNA matches it firmly. Size tells how often a clone was seen (once, few, many) or the class of an expanded clone, and some rows leave it out.

J | length | D | size | V | CDR3 | DNA
TRBJ2-6 | 20 | TRBD2 | NA | TRBV5-4 | CASSRSRLAGALSGANVLTF | TGTGCCAGCAGCCGCTCACGACTAGCGGGGGCCCTCTCTGGGGCCAACGTCCTGACTTTC
TRBJ2-7 | 17 | TRBD2 | few | TRBV13 | CASSGAPSGSASYEQYF | TGTGCCAGCAGCGGAGCCCCTAGCGGGAGTGCCTCCTACGAGCAGTACTTC
TRBJ2-7 | 15 | TRBD2 | NA | TRBV30 | CAWSTPGTSSYEQYF | TGTGCCTGGAGTACCCCCGGGACTAGTTCCTACGAGCAGTACTTC
TRBJ1-2 | 14 | NA | many | TRBV5-4 | CASSLGGFRRGYTF | TGTGCCAGCAGCTTGGGAGGGTTCCGGCGGGGCTACACCTTC
TRBJ1-5 | 15 | TRBD1 | NA | TRBV19 | CASTIWGTGDQPQHF | TGTGCCAGTACCATATGGGGGACAGGGGATCAGCCCCAGCATTTT
TRBJ1-1 | 14 | NA | NA | TRBV4-3 | CASSQDLRGAEAFF | TGCGCCAGCAGCCAAGACCTTAGGGGGGCTGAAGCTTTCTTT
TRBJ1-2 | 14 | NA | NA | TRBV7-2 | CASSLDTGPYGYTF | TGTGCCAGCAGCTTAGATACAGGGCCCTATGGCTACACCTTC
TRBJ1-6 | 16 | NA | few | TRBV5-6 | CASSLRARDYNSPLHF | TGTGCCAGCAGCTTGAGGGCCCGGGACTATAATTCACCCCTCCACTTT
TRBJ2-7 | 14 | NA | NA | TRBV4-1 | CASSQGVGGYEQYF | TGCGCCAGCAGCCAAGGGGTAGGGGGCTACGAGCAGTACTTC
TRBJ1-3 | 15 | NA | NA | TRBV19 | CASTVDRYSGNTIYF | TGTGCCAGTACCGTCGACCGATACTCTGGAAACACCATATATTTT
TRBJ2-7 | 16 | TRBD2 | NA | TRBV19 | CASSLTAGGQTYEQYF | TGTGCCAGTAGTCTAACAGCGGGGGGGCAGACCTACGAGCAGTACTTC
TRBJ2-3 | 15 | TRBD2 | once | TRBV7-2 | CASSLRLAGTDTQYF | TGTGCCAGCAGCCTAAGACTAGCGGGCACAGATACGCAGTATTTT
TRBJ2-7 | 14 | NA | NA | TRBV15 | CATSRVGFTGEQYF | TGTGCCACCAGCAGAGTAGGCTTTACGGGCGAGCAGTACTTC
TRBJ1-4 | 14 | NA | once | TRBV11-2 | CASILQGANEKLFF | TGTGCCAGCATCCTACAGGGCGCTAATGAAAAACTGTTTTTT
TRBJ2-7 | 15 | TRBD2 | NA | TRBV27 | CASSFQSAGGYEQYF | TGTGCCAGCAGTTTTCAGTCCGCGGGAGGCTACGAGCAGTACTTC
TRBJ2-1 | 19 | TRBD2 | NA | TRBV30 | CAWSVSGLAGGISDNEQFF | TGTGCCTGGAGTGTTTCTGGACTAGCGGGGGGCATCTCCGACAATGAGCAGTTCTTC
TRBJ2-7 | 15 | NA | few | TRBV30 | CAWTISPQTEARQYF | TGTGCCTGGACTATATCTCCCCAAACCGAGGCTAGGCAGTACTTC
TRBJ1-1 | 13 | TRBD1 | NA | TRBV9 | CASSFGQGPEAFF | TGTGCCAGCAGCTTCGGACAGGGCCCTGAAGCTTTCTTT
TRBJ2-1 | 18 | NA | NA | TRBV11-2 | CASSLVGTQPQPDNEQFF | TGTGCCAGCAGCTTAGTGGGGACACAACCACAGCCGGACAATGAGCAGTTCTTC
TRBJ2-7 | 14 | NA | few | TRBV9 | CASSVRQGASEQYF | TGTGCCAGCAGCGTAAGGCAGGGTGCCTCGGAGCAGTACTTC
TRBJ2-7 | 15 | TRBD2 | NA | TRBV13 | CASSLGSGAWGEQYF | TGTGCCAGCAGCTTAGGTAGCGGGGCCTGGGGGGAGCAGTACTTC
TRBJ1-2 | 14 | NA | NA | TRBV15 | CATSRGEFDYGYTF | TGTGCCACCAGCAGAGGGGAGTTCGACTATGGCTACACCTTC
TRBJ2-5 | 16 | TRBD2 | NA | TRBV2 | CASRPTSGGSQETQYF | TGTGCCAGCAGGCCAACTAGCGGGGGGTCCCAAGAGACCCAGTACTTC
TRBJ1-1 | 14 | TRBD1 | NA | TRBV28 | CASSVLGQFTEAFF | TGTGCCAGCAGCGTTTTGGGACAGTTCACTGAAGCTTTCTTT
TRBJ2-7 | 13 | TRBD1 | NA | TRBV27 | CASSRGSSYEQYF | TGTGCCAGCAGCAGGGGGTCGTCCTACGAGCAGTACTTC
TRBJ2-7 | 16 | NA | NA | TRBV4-2 | CASSPLGGGFSYEQYF | TGTGCCAGCAGCCCACTGGGGGGCGGGTTCTCCTACGAGCAGTACTTC
TRBJ1-5 | 12 | NA | NA | TRBV10-2 | CASSESKVPQHF | TGCGCCAGCAGTGAGTCGAAGGTGCCCCAGCATTTT
TRBJ1-4 | 12 | NA | NA | TRBV28 | CASSLTGEKLFF | TGTGCCAGCAGTTTGACGGGGGAAAAACTGTTTTTT